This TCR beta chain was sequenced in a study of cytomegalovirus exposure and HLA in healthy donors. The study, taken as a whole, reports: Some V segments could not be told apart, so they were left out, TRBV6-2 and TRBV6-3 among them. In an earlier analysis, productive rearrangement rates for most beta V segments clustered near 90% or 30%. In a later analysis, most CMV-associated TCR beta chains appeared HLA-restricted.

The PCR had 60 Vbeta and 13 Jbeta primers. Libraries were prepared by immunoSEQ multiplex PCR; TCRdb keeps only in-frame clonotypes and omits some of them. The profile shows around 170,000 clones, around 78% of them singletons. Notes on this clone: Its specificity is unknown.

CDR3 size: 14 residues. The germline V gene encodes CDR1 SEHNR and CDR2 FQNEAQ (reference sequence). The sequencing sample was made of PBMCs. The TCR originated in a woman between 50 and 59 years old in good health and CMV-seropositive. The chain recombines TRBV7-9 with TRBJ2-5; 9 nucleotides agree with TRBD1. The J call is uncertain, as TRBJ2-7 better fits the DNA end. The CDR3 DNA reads TGTGCCAGCTGCCCGGGACAGGGAGTCTACGAGCAGTACTTC. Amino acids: CASCPGQGVYEQYF.